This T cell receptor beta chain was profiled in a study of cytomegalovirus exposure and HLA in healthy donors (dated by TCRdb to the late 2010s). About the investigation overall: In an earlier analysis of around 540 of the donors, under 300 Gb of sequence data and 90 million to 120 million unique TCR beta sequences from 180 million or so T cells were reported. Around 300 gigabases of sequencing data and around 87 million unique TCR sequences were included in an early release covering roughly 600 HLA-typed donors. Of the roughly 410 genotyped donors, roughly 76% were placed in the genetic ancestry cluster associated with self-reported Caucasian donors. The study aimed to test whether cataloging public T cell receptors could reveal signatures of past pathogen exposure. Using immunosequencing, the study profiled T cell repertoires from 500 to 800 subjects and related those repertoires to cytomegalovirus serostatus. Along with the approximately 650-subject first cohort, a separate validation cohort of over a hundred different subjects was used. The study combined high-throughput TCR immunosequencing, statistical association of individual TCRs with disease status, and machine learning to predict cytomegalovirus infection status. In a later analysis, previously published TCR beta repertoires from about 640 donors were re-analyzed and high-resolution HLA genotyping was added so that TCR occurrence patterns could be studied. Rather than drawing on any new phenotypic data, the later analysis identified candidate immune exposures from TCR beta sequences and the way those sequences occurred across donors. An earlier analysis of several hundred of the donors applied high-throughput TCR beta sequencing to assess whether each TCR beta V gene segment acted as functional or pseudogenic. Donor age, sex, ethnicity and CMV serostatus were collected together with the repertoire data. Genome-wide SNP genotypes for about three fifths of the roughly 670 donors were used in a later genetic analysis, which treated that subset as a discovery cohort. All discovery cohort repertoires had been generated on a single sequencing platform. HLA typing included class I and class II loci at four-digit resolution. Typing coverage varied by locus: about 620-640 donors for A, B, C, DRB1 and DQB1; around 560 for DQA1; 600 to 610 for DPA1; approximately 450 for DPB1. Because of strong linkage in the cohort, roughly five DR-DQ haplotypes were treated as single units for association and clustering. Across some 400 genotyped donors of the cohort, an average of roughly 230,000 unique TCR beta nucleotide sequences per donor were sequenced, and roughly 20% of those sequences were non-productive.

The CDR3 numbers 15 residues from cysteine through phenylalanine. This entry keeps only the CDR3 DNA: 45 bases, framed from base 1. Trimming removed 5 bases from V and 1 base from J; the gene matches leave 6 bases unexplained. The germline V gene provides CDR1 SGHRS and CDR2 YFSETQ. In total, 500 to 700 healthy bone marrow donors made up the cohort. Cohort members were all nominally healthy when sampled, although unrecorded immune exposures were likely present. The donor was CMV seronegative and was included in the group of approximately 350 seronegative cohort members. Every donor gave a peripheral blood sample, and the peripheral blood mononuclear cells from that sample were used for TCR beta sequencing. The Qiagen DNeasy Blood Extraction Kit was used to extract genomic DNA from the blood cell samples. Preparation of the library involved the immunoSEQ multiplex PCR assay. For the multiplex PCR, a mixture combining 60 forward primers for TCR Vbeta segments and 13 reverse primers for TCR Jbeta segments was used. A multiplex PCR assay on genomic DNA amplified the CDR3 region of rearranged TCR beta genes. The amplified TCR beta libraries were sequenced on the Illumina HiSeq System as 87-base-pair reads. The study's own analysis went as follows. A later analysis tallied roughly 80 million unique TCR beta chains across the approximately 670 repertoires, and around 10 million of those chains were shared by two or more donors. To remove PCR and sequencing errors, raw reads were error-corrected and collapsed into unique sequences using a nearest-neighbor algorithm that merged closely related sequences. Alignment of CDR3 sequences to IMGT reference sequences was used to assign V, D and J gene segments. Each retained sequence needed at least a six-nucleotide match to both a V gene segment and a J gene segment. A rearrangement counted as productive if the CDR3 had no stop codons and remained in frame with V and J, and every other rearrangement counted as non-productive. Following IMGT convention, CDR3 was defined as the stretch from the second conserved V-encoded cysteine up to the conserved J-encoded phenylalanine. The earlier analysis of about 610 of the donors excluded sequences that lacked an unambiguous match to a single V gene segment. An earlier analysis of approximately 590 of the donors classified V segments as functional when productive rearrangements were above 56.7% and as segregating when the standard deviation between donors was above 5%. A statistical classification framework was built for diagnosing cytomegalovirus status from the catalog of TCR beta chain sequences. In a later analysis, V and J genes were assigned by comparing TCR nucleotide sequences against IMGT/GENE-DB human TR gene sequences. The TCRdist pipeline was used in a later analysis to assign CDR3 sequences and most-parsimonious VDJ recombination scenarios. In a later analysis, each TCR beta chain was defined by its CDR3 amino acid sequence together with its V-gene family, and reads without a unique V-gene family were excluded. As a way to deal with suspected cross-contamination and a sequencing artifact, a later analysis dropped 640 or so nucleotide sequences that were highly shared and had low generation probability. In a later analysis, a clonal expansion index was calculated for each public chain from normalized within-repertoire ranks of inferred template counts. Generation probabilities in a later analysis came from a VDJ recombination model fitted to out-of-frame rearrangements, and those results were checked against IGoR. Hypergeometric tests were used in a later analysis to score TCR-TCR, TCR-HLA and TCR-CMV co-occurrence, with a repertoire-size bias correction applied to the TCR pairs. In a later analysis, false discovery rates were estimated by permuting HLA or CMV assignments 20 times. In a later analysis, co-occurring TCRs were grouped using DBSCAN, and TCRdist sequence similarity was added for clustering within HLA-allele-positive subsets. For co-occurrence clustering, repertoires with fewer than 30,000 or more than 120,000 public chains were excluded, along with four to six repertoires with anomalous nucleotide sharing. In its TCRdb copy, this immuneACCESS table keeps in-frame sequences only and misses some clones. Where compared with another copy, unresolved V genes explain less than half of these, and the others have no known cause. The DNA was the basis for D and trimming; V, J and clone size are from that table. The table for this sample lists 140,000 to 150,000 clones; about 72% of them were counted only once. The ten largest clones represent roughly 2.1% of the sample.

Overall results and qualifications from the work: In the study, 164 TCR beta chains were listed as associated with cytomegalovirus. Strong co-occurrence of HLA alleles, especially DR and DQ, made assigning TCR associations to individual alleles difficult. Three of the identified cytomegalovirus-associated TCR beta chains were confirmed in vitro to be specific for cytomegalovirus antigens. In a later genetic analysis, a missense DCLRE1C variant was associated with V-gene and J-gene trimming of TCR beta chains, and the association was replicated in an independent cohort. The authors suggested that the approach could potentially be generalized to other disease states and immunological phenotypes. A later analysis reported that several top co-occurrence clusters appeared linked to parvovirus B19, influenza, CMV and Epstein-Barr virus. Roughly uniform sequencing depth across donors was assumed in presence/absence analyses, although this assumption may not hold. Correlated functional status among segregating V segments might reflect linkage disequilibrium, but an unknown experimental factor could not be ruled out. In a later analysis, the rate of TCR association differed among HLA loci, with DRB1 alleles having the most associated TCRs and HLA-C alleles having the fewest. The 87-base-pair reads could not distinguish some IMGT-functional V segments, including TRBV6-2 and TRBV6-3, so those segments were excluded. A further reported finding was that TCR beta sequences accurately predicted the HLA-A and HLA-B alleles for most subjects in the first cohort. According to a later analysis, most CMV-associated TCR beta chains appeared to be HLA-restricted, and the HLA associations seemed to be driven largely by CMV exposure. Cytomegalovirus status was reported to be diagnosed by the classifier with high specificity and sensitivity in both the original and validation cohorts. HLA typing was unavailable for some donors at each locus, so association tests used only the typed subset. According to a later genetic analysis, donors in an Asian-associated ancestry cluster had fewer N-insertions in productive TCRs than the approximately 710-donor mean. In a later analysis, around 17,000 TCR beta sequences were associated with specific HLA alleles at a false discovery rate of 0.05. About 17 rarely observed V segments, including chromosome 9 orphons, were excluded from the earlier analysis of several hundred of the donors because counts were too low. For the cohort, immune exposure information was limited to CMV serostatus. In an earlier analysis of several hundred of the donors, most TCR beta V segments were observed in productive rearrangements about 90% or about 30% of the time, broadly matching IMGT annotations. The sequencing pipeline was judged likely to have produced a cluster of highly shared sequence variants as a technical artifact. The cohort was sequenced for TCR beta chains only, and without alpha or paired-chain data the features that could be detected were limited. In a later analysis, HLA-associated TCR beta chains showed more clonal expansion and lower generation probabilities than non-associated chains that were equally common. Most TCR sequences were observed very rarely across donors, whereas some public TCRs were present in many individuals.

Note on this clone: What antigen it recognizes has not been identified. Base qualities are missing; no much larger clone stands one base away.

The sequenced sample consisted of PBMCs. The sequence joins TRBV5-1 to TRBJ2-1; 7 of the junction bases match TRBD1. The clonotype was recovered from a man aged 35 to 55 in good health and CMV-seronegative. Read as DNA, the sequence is TGCGCCAGCAGGTCGACAGGGTCATCCTACAATGAGCAGTTCTTC. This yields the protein CASRSTGSSYNEQFF.